Following are 13 T cell receptor beta chains from one sample sequenced in a study of T cells in localized non-small cell lung cancer (dated by TCRdb to 2020 to 2022). Preparation of the library involved the immunoSEQ multiplex PCR assay. What TCRdb holds here is the immuneACCESS table cut down to in-frame rearrangements. Part of the clones is not present; checked against another copy, under half of the missing clones reflect an unresolved V gene, and the others are unexplained. The sample data list around 140,000 clones, and 89% of these were observed just once. The ten largest clones add up to 1.7% of the sample. Sample: peripheral blood, taken before any cancer treatment. The receptors were gathered from an older female donor with stage I lung adenocarcinoma.

This clone was observed a single time. This chain joins TRBV4-2 and TRBJ2-1; D not resolved. Germline loops: CDR1 LGHNA, CDR2 YNFKEQ. V lost 0 bases and J lost 0, with 12 bases in between. This CDR3 contains 17 residues. The CDR3 DNA reads TGTGCCAGCAGCCAAGAAGACGAGTTTAGCTCCTACAATGAGCAGTTCTTC. Its translation: CASSQEDEFSSYNEQFF.

The V and J genes are TRBV2 and TRBJ2-3; 10 bases are shared with TRBD2. Germline assignment: CDR1 SNHLY and CDR2 FYNNEI. The ends lost 4 bases at V and 2 bases at J; junction bases unmatched: 3. The CDR3 is 15 residues long. The CDR3 region is CASSAGLAATDTQYF. In DNA, the CDR3 is TGTGCCAGCAGTGCCGGACTAGCGGCCACAGATACGCAGTATTTT. Looking up the rest from reference TRBV2 and TRBJ2-3 gives the full variable domain: EPEVTQTPSHQVTQMGQEVILRCVPISNHLYFYWYRQILGQKVEFLVSFYNNEISEKSEIFDDQFSVERPDGSNFTLKIRSTKLEDSAMYFCASSAGLAATDTQYFGPGTRLTVL.

The chain employs TRBV5-4 and TRBJ1-2, with TRBD1 matching over 8 bases. J gave up 8 bases and V 0 bases, and 6 bases lay outside the gene matches. CDR1 is SGHNT and CDR2 is YYREEE in the germline V gene (reference sequence). This CDR3 contains 14 residues. The CDR3 sequence is CASSLGRQGSGYTF. CDR3 in DNA: TGTGCCAGCAGCTTGGGTCGACAGGGGAGCGGCTACACCTTC.

This clone was picked up one time. The chain employs TRBV11-1 and TRBJ2-7; D not certain. V dropped 5 bases and J dropped 3 bases, with 14 bases sitting between them. The germline V gene has CDR1 SGHAT and CDR2 FQDESV (reference sequence). The CDR3 loop spans 14 amino acids. CDR3 region: CASSQPTGDYEQYF. The CDR3, as DNA: TGTGCCAGCAGCCAACCGACTGGAGACTACGAGCAGTACTTC.

V usage is TRBV11-2 and J usage is TRBJ2-2, with D perhaps assigned TRBD1 or TRBD2 (5 bases each). Germline-derived CDR1 and CDR2 are SGHAT and FQNNGV. The ends were cut back, 7 bases at V and 4 bases at J, with 16 bases in the middle. This CDR3 comprises 15 residues. The CDR3 here is CASTLSGTPTGELFF. CDR3 nucleotides: TGTGCCAGCACTCTTTCCGGGACGCCCACCGGGGAGCTGTTTTTT. Based on the CDR3 plus reference TRBV11-2 and TRBJ2-2, the full variable domain is EAGVAQSPRYKIIEKRQSVAFWCNPISGHATLYWYQQILGQGPKLLIQFQNNGVVDDSQLPKDRFSAERLKGVDSTLKIQPAKLEDSAVYLCASTLSGTPTGELFFGEGSRLTVL.

The rearrangement uses TRBV10-1 and TRBJ2-5; the D gene is possibly TRBD1 (5 bases). Germline lookup yields CDR1 WNHNN and CDR2 SYGVQD (reference sequence). The CDR3 consists of 13 residues. Trimming stripped 2 bases from V and 9 bases from J, with 13 bases between. The CDR3 spells CASSERFQGAQYF. CDR3 DNA: TGCGCCAGCAGTGAGCGGTTCCAAGGGGCCCAGTACTTC.

The sample holds many counts of this clone. V is TRBV11-3 and J is TRBJ2-3; 11 bases line up with TRBD2. This CDR3 is 16 amino acids long. V lost 4 bases and J lost 0; bases outside the gene matches: 3. Germline values: CDR1 SGHNT, CDR2 YENEEA. CDR3: CASSSGLADSTDTQYF. CDR3 bases: TGTGCCAGCAGCTCGGGACTAGCGGACAGCACAGATACGCAGTATTTT. Combining the CDR3 with reference TRBV11-3 and TRBJ2-3 gives the whole variable domain EAGVVQSPRYKIIEKKQPVAFWCNPISGHNTLYWYLQNLGQGPELLIRYENEEAVDDSQLPKDRFSAERLKGVDSTLKIQPAELGDSAVYLCASSSGLADSTDTQYFGPGTRLTVL.

The J gene is TRBJ2-2, the V gene TRBV7-9; D is undetermined. V was clipped by 6 bases and J by 9 bases, with 11 bases between them. Germline loops: CDR1 SEHNR, CDR2 FQNEAQ (reference sequence). This CDR3 region has 12 residues. The CDR3 sequence: CASSLLPRELFF. In DNA, the CDR3 is TGTGCCAGCAGTTTATTGCCCCGGGAGCTGTTTTTT.

V and J are TRBV9 and TRBJ1-3; D is ambiguous. In germline, CDR1 is SGDLS, CDR2 YYNGEE. Trimming pared 0 bases from V and 2 bases from J, leaving 3 bases between. This CDR3 spans 13 amino acids. Here the CDR3 DNA reads TGTGCCAGCAGCGTAGGACCTGGAAACACCATATATTTT. This codes for CASSVGPGNTIYF.

V gene TRBV30 combines with J gene TRBJ2-7; no firm D call. Germline values: CDR1 GTSNPN, CDR2 SVGIG (reference sequence). The length of the CDR3 is 12 residues. V gave up 2 bases and J gave up 6 bases, with 11 bases separating them. The CDR3 bases are TGTGCCTGGAGTTTTTCTAGGGCCGAGCAGTACTTC. Translated: CAWSFSRAEQYF.

The chain combines TRBV2 with TRBJ2-1; 8 bases match TRBD1. The length of the CDR3 is 16 residues. Trimming took 4 bases from V and 6 from J; bases not matched to a gene: 11. Per germline, CDR1 SNHLY and CDR2 FYNNEI. The CDR3 coding sequence is TGTGCCAGCAGTGCCATCGACAGGGGTTTAGTCAATGAGCAGTTCTTC. Protein sequence: CASSAIDRGLVNEQFF.

The CDR3 DNA sequence: TGTGCCATCAGTGAGGAGAAGGGAGGGTCTGGGGCCAACGTCCTGACTTTC. Translation: CAISEEKGGSGANVLTF. J is TRBJ2-6 and V is TRBV10-3; TRBD2 aligns across 7 bases. The CDR3 has 17 amino acids. From germline, CDR1 is ENHRY and CDR2 SYGVKD. Trimming took 2 bases from V and 1 from J; bases not matched to a gene: 5.

This rearrangement joins TRBV7-2 to TRBJ2-7; 8 positions match TRBD1. This CDR3 has 14 amino acids. The germline gives CDR1 SGHTA, CDR2 FQGNSA. The V segment lost 5 bases and the J segment 7 bases; nucleotides outside the gene matches: 10. CDR3 region: CASSAYRGAREQYF. CDR3 nucleotide sequence: TGTGCCAGCAGCGCGTACAGGGGGGCGAGAGAGCAGTACTTC.